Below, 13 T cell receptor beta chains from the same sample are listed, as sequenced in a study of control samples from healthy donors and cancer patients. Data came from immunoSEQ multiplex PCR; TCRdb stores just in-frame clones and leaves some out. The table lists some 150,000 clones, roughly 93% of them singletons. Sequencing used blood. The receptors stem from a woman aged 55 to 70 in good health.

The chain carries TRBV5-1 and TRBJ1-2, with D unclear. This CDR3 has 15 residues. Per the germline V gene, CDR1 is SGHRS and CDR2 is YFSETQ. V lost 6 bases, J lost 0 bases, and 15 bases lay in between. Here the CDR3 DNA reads TGCGCCAGCACTGGGTCCGGCGGGGCTAACTATGGCTACACCTTC. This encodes CASTGSGGANYGYTF.

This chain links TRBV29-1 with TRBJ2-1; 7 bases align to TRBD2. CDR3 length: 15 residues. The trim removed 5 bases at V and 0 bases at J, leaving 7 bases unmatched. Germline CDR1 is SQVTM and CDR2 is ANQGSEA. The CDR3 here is CSVPSGASSYNEQFF. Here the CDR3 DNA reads TGCAGCGTTCCAAGCGGGGCGAGCTCCTACAATGAGCAGTTCTTC.

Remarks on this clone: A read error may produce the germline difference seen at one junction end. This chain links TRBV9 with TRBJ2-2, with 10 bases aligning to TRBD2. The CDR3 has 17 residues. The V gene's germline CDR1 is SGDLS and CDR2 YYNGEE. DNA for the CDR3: TGTGCCCGCAGCGTAGGAAGCGGGGGGGCCAATCCTGGGGAGCTGTTTTTT. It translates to CARSVGSGGANPGELFF.

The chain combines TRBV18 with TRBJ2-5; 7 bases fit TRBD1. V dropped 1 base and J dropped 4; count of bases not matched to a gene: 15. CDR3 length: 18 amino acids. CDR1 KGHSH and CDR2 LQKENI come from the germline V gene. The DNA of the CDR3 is TGTGCCAGCTCACCACTATTTTCGGGACAGACTTTCGGAGAGACCCAGTACTTC. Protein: CASSPLFSGQTFGETQYF.

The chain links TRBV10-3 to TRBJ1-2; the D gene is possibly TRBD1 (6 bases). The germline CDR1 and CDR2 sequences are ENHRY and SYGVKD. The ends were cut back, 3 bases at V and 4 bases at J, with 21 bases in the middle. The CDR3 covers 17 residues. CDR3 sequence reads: CAISDRGALNGGYGYTF. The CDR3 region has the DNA TGTGCCATCAGTGACCGGGGGGCGCTCAACGGGGGCTATGGCTACACCTTC.

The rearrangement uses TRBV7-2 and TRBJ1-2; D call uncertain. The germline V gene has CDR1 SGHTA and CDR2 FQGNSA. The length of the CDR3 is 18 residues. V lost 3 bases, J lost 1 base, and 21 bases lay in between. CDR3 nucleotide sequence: TGTGCCAGCAGCTTGTGGCGACCGGACCATAGAGTTAACTATGGCTACACCTTC. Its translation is CASSLWRPDHRVNYGYTF. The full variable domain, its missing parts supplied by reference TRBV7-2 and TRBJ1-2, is GAGVSQSPSNKVTEKGKDVELRCDPISGHTALYWYRQSLGQGLEFLIYFQGNSAPDKSGLPSDRFSAERTGGSVSTLTIQRTQQEDSAVYLCASSLWRPDHRVNYGYTFGSGTRLTVV.

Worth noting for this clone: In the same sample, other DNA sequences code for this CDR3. This chain's CDR3 is CASSKDSSYEQYF. The CDR3 DNA is TGTGCCAGCAGTAAGGACAGTTCCTACGAGCAGTACTTC. The V and J genes are TRBV6-6 and TRBJ2-7; a possible D gene is TRBD1 (6 bases). The ends were cut back, 5 bases at V and 1 base at J, with 9 bases in the middle. The germline gives CDR1 MNHNY, CDR2 SVGAGI (reference sequence). The CDR3 totals 13 residues.

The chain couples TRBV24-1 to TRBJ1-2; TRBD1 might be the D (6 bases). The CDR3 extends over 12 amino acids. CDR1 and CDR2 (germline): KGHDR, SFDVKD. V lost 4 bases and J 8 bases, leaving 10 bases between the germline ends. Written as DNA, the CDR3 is TGTGCCACCAGTGACGCAGGGGAGGGCTACACCTTC. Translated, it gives CATSDAGEGYTF.

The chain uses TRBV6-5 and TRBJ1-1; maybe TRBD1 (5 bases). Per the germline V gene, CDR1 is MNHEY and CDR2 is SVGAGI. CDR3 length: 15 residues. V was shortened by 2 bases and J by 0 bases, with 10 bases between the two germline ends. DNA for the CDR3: TGTGCCAGCAGTTACGGGGGAGGGTTGAACACTGAAGCTTTCTTT. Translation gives CASSYGGGLNTEAFF.

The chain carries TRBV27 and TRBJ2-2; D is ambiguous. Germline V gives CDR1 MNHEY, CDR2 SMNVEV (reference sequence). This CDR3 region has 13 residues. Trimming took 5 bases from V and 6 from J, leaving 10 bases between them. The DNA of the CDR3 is TGTGCCAGCAGTCCCTCCGGTGCCGGGGAGCTGTTTTTT. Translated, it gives CASSPSGAGELFF.

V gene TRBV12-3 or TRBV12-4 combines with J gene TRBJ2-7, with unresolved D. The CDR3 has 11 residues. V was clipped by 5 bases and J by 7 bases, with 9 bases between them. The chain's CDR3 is CASSPDIEQYF. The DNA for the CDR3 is TGTGCCAGCAGTCCCGATATTGAGCAGTACTTC.

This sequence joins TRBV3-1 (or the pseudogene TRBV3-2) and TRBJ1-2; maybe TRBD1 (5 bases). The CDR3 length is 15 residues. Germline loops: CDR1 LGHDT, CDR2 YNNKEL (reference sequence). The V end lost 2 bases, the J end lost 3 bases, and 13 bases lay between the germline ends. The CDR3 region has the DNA TGTGCCAGCAGCCAAAATGGGGCAAGGTACTATGGCTACACCTTC. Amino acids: CASSQNGARYYGYTF.

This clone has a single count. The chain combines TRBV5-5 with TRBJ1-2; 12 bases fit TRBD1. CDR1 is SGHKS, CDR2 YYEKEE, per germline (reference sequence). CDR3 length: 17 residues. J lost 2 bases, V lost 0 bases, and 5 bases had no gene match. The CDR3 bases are TGTGCCAGCAGCTTGGTTCCGGGACAGGGGGCCAACTATGGCTACACCTTC. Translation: CASSLVPGQGANYGYTF.